Detailed here is one T cell receptor beta chain. PCR primers comprised 60 Vbeta and 13 Jbeta primers. Libraries were prepared by immunoSEQ multiplex PCR; TCRdb keeps only in-frame clonotypes and omits some of them. Here the sample spans around 77,000 clones, around 78% being singletons. The source of the sample is a study of cytomegalovirus exposure and HLA in healthy donors. CDR1 and CDR2 (germline): MGHRA, YSYEKL. The CDR3 contains 16 residues. The germline V and J ends were trimmed by 0 bases and 1 base, with 11 bases remaining between them. The chain links TRBV4-1 to TRBJ2-3, with D maybe TRBD2 (5 bases). The specimen sequenced was PBMCs. This clonotype was obtained from a man aged 35 to 55 in good health and CMV-seronegative. The chain's CDR3 is CASSQDGGSRTDTQYF. The CDR3 DNA sequence: TGCGCCAGCAGCCAAGATGGCGGGTCTCGCACAGATACGCAGTATTTT.